The rows below give T cell receptor beta chains drawn from one sample of a study of blood T cell repertoires in COVID-19. Produced via immunoSEQ multiplex PCR; TCRdb's table is partial and in-frame only. The sample holds approximately 84,000 clones, roughly 90% seen once. The sample was peripheral blood. The receptors derive from a human donor with active COVID-19. The donor label of this sample is uncertain. CDR3s include the opening cysteine and the closing phenylalanine or tryptophan. A D gene is named only where the DNA matches it firmly. Size is stated for part of the rows, as once, few or many counts, or as a class when the clone is expanded.

j_call: TRBJ2-7; clone_size: NA; v_call: TRBV29-1; d_call: NA; cdr3_aa: CSVEGQPREQYF; cdr3_nt: TGCAGCGTTGAAGGGCAACCGCGGGAGCAGTACTTC
j_call: TRBJ2-7; clone_size: NA; v_call: TRBV19; d_call: NA; cdr3_aa: CASRGAHNEQYF; cdr3_nt: TGTGCCAGTAGAGGGGCGCATAACGAGCAGTACTTC
j_call: TRBJ1-2; clone_size: NA; v_call: TRBV5-5; d_call: NA; cdr3_aa: CASSFDTALGYTF; cdr3_nt: TGTGCCAGCAGCTTCGACACCGCGCTAGGCTACACCTTC
j_call: TRBJ2-5; clone_size: NA; v_call: TRBV13; d_call: NA; cdr3_aa: CASSKASLAFGYQETQYF; cdr3_nt: TGTGCCAGCAGCAAAGCAAGCCTAGCGTTCGGGTACCAAGAGACCCAGTACTTC
j_call: TRBJ2-1; clone_size: NA; v_call: TRBV5-1; d_call: TRBD1; cdr3_aa: CASRLGQYRGHYNEQFF; cdr3_nt: TGCGCCAGCAGATTAGGGCAGTACAGGGGGCACTACAATGAGCAGTTCTTC
j_call: TRBJ2-1; clone_size: NA; v_call: TRBV18; d_call: NA; cdr3_aa: CASSPSGSSYNEQFF; cdr3_nt: TGTGCCAGCTCACCGAGCGGTAGCTCCTACAATGAGCAGTTCTTC
j_call: TRBJ2-1; clone_size: NA; v_call: TRBV9; d_call: TRBD2; cdr3_aa: CASSVARGGQRWDEQFF; cdr3_nt: TGTGCCAGCAGCGTAGCCCGGGGGGGCCAAAGGTGGGATGAGCAGTTCTTC
j_call: TRBJ2-7; clone_size: NA; v_call: TRBV5-1; d_call: NA; cdr3_aa: CASSLGVIYEQYF; cdr3_nt: TGCGCCAGCAGTCTGGGAGTTATCTACGAGCAGTACTTC
j_call: TRBJ1-2; clone_size: NA; v_call: TRBV15; d_call: NA; cdr3_aa: CATSRQQGDYGYTF; cdr3_nt: TGTGCCACCAGCAGACAACAGGGAGACTATGGCTACACCTTC
j_call: TRBJ2-3; clone_size: NA; v_call: TRBV7-2; d_call: NA; cdr3_aa: CASSPVADTQYF; cdr3_nt: TGTGCCAGCAGCCCCGTAGCAGATACGCAGTATTTT
j_call: TRBJ2-1; clone_size: NA; v_call: TRBV27; d_call: NA; cdr3_aa: CASSPLSSYNEQFF; cdr3_nt: TGTGCCAGCAGTCCCTTGAGCTCCTACAATGAGCAGTTCTTC
j_call: TRBJ1-5; clone_size: NA; v_call: TRBV13; d_call: TRBD1; cdr3_aa: CASSLGTGGADQPQHF; cdr3_nt: TGTGCCAGCAGCTTGGGTACAGGGGGCGCGGATCAGCCCCAGCATTTT
j_call: TRBJ2-6; clone_size: NA; v_call: TRBV2; d_call: TRBD1; cdr3_aa: CASTPRRPGQGQGANVLTF; cdr3_nt: TGTGCCAGCACCCCGCGCAGACCGGGACAGGGGCAAGGGGCCAACGTCCTGACTTTC
j_call: TRBJ1-1; clone_size: few; v_call: TRBV19; d_call: NA; cdr3_aa: CASSIPNRYTEAFF; cdr3_nt: TGTGCCAGTAGTATTCCGAATAGATACACTGAAGCTTTCTTT
j_call: TRBJ1-1; clone_size: NA; v_call: TRBV7-2; d_call: TRBD1; cdr3_aa: CASSPARGPTEAFF; cdr3_nt: TGTGCCAGCAGCCCAGCAAGGGGGCCCACTGAAGCTTTCTTT
j_call: TRBJ2-1; clone_size: NA; v_call: TRBV20-1; d_call: TRBD2; cdr3_aa: CSASGTTFNEQFF; cdr3_nt: TGCAGTGCTAGTGGGACTACCTTCAATGAGCAGTTCTTC
j_call: TRBJ1-5; clone_size: once; v_call: TRBV4-3; d_call: NA; cdr3_aa: CASSPGLASFNQPQHF; cdr3_nt: TGCGCCAGCAGCCCAGGACTCGCGAGCTTCAATCAGCCCCAGCATTTT
j_call: TRBJ2-7; clone_size: NA; v_call: TRBV30; d_call: TRBD1; cdr3_aa: CAWSVPDREWHEQYF; cdr3_nt: TGTGCCTGGAGTGTACCTGACAGGGAGTGGCACGAGCAGTACTTC
j_call: TRBJ2-7; clone_size: NA; v_call: TRBV27; d_call: TRBD1; cdr3_aa: CASSFTPPGQGQNEQYF; cdr3_nt: TGTGCCAGCAGTTTCACCCCCCCGGGACAGGGTCAAAACGAGCAGTACTTC
j_call: TRBJ2-6; clone_size: once; v_call: TRBV9; d_call: NA; cdr3_aa: CASSVVSAGVDSGANVLTF; cdr3_nt: TGTGCCAGCAGCGTAGTTTCGGCAGGGGTAGACTCTGGGGCCAACGTCCTGACTTTC
j_call: TRBJ1-3; clone_size: few; v_call: TRBV29-1; d_call: NA; cdr3_aa: CSVLVGNTIYF; cdr3_nt: TGCAGCGTTCTTGTTGGAAACACCATATATTTT
j_call: TRBJ2-3; clone_size: NA; v_call: TRBV5-1; d_call: TRBD2; cdr3_aa: CASSLAGTRGDTQYF; cdr3_nt: TGCGCCAGCAGCTTGGCCGGGACTAGAGGGGATACGCAGTATTTT
j_call: TRBJ2-3; clone_size: NA; v_call: TRBV6-4; d_call: NA; cdr3_aa: CASSSGLMTSTDTQYF; cdr3_nt: TGTGCCAGCAGTTCGGGACTCATGACTAGCACAGATACGCAGTATTTT
j_call: TRBJ2-7; clone_size: NA; v_call: TRBV5-8; d_call: TRBD1; cdr3_aa: CASSSGTGVGEQYF; cdr3_nt: TGTGCCAGCAGCAGCGGGACAGGGGTTGGTGAGCAGTACTTC
j_call: TRBJ2-1; clone_size: NA; v_call: TRBV5-8; d_call: TRBD1; cdr3_aa: CASSISQGLLRDEQFF; cdr3_nt: TGTGCCAGCAGCATATCACAGGGGCTTTTGAGGGATGAGCAGTTCTTC
j_call: TRBJ2-7; clone_size: NA; v_call: TRBV7-9; d_call: NA; cdr3_aa: CASSLGVYEQYF; cdr3_nt: TGTGCCAGCAGCTTAGGAGTCTACGAGCAGTACTTC
j_call: TRBJ2-7; clone_size: NA; v_call: TRBV27; d_call: TRBD1; cdr3_aa: CASSFAGQGVYEQYF; cdr3_nt: TGTGCCAGCAGCTTCGCCGGACAGGGGGTTTACGAGCAGTACTTC
j_call: TRBJ1-3; clone_size: NA; v_call: TRBV28; d_call: NA; cdr3_aa: CASSWGGAGNTIYF; cdr3_nt: TGTGCCAGCAGTTGGGGGGGGGCTGGAAACACCATATATTTT
j_call: TRBJ2-2; clone_size: NA; v_call: TRBV27; d_call: NA; cdr3_aa: CASSLSAIQAPGELFF; cdr3_nt: TGTGCCAGCAGTTTATCGGCGATACAGGCACCGGGGGAGCTGTTTTTT
j_call: TRBJ2-1; clone_size: NA; v_call: TRBV7-7; d_call: NA; cdr3_aa: CASSLARTRDYNEQFF; cdr3_nt: TGTGCCAGCAGCTTAGCGCGTACTAGGGACTACAATGAGCAGTTCTTC
j_call: TRBJ1-5; clone_size: NA; v_call: TRBV27; d_call: NA; cdr3_aa: CASSLRENQPQHF; cdr3_nt: TGTGCCAGCAGTCTTAGGGAGAATCAGCCCCAGCATTTT
j_call: TRBJ2-7; clone_size: few; v_call: TRBV7-2; d_call: NA; cdr3_aa: CASSTYDRSAYEQYF; cdr3_nt: TGTGCCAGCAGCACCTACGACAGGTCAGCCTACGAGCAGTACTTC
j_call: TRBJ2-1; clone_size: NA; v_call: TRBV25-1; d_call: TRBD2; cdr3_aa: CASSPPRSSLAGNNEQFF; cdr3_nt: TGTGCCAGCAGTCCTCCCCGTAGTAGTCTAGCGGGGAACAATGAGCAGTTCTTC
j_call: TRBJ2-7; clone_size: NA; v_call: TRBV13; d_call: TRBD1; cdr3_aa: CASSFSGTGLSYEQYF; cdr3_nt: TGTGCCAGCAGCTTCTCCGGGACAGGGCTCTCCTACGAGCAGTACTTC
j_call: TRBJ2-5; clone_size: NA; v_call: TRBV13; d_call: TRBD1; cdr3_aa: CASSTTWTGQETQYF; cdr3_nt: TGTGCCAGCAGCACGACTTGGACAGGGCAGGAGACCCAGTACTTC
j_call: TRBJ2-5; clone_size: once; v_call: TRBV2; d_call: TRBD2; cdr3_aa: CASPRPGTNQETQYF; cdr3_nt: TGTGCCAGCCCCCGTCCCGGGACTAACCAAGAGACCCAGTACTTC
j_call: TRBJ2-3; clone_size: NA; v_call: TRBV19; d_call: TRBD2; cdr3_aa: CASSISGTSGAADTQYF; cdr3_nt: TGTGCCAGTAGTATATCCGGGACTAGCGGGGCCGCAGATACGCAGTATTTT
j_call: TRBJ2-7; clone_size: once; v_call: TRBV28; d_call: TRBD2; cdr3_aa: CASSPPKWGGTSYEQYF; cdr3_nt: TGTGCCAGCAGTCCACCAAAATGGGGGGGGACCTCCTACGAGCAGTACTTC
j_call: TRBJ1-2; clone_size: NA; v_call: TRBV5-1; d_call: NA; cdr3_aa: CASSADPNYGYTF; cdr3_nt: TGCGCCAGCAGCGCAGATCCAAACTATGGCTACACCTTC
j_call: TRBJ1-4; clone_size: once; v_call: TRBV6-5; d_call: TRBD1; cdr3_aa: CASSITGGNNEKLFF; cdr3_nt: TGTGCCAGCAGTATCACAGGGGGGAACAATGAAAAACTGTTTTTT
j_call: TRBJ2-1; clone_size: NA; v_call: TRBV10-2; d_call: NA; cdr3_aa: CASTQVVASSEQFF; cdr3_nt: TGCGCCAGCACCCAGGTGGTAGCTAGCTCTGAGCAGTTCTTC
j_call: TRBJ1-5; clone_size: NA; v_call: TRBV2; d_call: TRBD1; cdr3_aa: CASSDPTGTALNGNQPQHF; cdr3_nt: TGTGCCAGCAGTGACCCAACCGGGACAGCCTTGAATGGCAATCAGCCCCAGCATTTT
j_call: TRBJ2-6; clone_size: NA; v_call: TRBV27; d_call: NA; cdr3_aa: CASSPSGANVLTF; cdr3_nt: TGTGCCAGCAGTCCGTCCGGGGCCAACGTCCTGACTTTC